Included here is one T cell receptor beta chain sequence, with context. The source of the sample is a study of cytomegalovirus exposure and HLA in healthy donors. The CDR3 is 13 residues long. From germline, CDR1 is SEHNR and CDR2 FQNEAQ (reference sequence). Trimming stripped 4 bases from V and 2 bases from J, with 8 bases between. This PCR relied on a set of 60 Vbeta primers and 13 Jbeta primers. Profiled with immunoSEQ multiplex PCR; TCRdb holds only in-frame clones, not every one. The table shows around 40,000 clones, with approximately 86% occurring only once. Sequences were obtained from PBMCs. This receptor was obtained from a woman in her 40s in good health and CMV-seropositive. This chain connects TRBV7-9 to TRBJ1-1, with D unresolved. The CDR3 here is CASSSSFNTEAFF. The DNA of the CDR3 is TGTGCCAGCAGCTCGAGTTTCAACACTGAAGCTTTCTTT.